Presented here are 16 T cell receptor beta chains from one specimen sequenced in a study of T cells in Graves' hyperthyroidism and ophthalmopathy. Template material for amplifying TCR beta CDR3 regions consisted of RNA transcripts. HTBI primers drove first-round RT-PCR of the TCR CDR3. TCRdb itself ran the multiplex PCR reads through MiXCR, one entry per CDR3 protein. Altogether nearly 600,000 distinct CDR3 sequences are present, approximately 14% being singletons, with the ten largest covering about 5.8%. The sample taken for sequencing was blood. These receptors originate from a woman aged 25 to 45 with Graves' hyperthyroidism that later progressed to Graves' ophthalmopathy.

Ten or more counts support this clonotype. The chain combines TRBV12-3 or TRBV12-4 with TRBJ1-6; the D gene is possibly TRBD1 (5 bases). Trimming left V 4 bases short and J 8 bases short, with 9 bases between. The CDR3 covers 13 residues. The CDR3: CASSWGGDSPLHF. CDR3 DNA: TGTGCCAGCAGTTGGGGGGGGGATTCACCCCTCCACTTT.

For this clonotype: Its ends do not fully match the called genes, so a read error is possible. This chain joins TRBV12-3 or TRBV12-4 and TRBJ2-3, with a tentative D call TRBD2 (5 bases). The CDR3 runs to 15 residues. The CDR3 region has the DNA TGTTCCAGCAGACGGCGACACCGGGACACAGATACGCAGTATTTT. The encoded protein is CSSRRRHRDTDTQYF.

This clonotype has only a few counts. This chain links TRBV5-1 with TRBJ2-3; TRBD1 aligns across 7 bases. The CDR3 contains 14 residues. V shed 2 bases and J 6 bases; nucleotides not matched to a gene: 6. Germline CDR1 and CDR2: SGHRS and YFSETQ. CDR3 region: CASSFDRVTDTQYF. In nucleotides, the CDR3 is TGCGCCAGCAGCTTTGACAGGGTTACGGATACGCAGTATTTT.

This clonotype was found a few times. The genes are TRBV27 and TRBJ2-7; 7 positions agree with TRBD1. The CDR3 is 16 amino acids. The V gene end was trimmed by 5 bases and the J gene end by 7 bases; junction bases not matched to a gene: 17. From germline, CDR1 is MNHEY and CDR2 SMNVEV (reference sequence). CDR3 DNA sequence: TGTGCCAGCAGTCCCTCAGGGGGAGTCGTCCCCCAGGAGCAGTACTTC. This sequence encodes CASSPSGGVVPQEQYF.

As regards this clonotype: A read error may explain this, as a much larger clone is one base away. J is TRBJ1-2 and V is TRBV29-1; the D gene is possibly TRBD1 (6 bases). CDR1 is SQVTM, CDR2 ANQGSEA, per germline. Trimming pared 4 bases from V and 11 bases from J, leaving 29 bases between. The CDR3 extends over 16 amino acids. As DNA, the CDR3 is TGCAGCGTTGTAGGGGCAGGGGCTCCGTCCCCTCCCATTTACACCTTC. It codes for CSVVGAGAPSPPIYTF.

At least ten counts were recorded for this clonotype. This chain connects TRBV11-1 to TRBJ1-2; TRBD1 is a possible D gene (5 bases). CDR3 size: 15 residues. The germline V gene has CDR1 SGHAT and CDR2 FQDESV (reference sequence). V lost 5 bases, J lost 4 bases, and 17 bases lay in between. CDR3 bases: TGTGCCAGCAGCCCGGATCAAAGGGGCACCTATGGCTACACCTTC. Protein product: CASSPDQRGTYGYTF.

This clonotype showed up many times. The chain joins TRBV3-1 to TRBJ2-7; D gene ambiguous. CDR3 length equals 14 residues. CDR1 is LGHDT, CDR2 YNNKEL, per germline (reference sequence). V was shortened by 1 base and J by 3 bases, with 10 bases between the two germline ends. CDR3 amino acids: CASSQGLRNYEQYF. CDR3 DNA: TGTGCCAGCAGCCAAGGACTCCGAAACTACGAGCAGTACTTC.

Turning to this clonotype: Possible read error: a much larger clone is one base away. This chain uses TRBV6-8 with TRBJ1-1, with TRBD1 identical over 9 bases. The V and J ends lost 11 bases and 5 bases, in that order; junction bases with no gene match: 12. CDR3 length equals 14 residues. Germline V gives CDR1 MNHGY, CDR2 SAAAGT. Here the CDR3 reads CALRRAGQGTEAFF. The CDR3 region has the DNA TGTGCCTTAAGAAGAGCGGGACAGGGAACTGAAGCTTTCTTT.

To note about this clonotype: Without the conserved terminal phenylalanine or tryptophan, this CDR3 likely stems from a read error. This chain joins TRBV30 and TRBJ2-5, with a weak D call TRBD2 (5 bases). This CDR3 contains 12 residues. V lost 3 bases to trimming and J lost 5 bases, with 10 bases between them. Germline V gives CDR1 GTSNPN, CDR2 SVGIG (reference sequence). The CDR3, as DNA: TGTGCCTGGAGCCCCTCGGGGGAGACCCAGTACCTC. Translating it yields CAWSPSGETQYL.

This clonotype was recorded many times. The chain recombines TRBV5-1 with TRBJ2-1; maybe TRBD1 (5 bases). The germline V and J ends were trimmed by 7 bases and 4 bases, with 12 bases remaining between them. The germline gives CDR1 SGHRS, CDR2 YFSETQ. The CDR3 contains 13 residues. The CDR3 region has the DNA TGCGCCAGCCGGACAACGGAATACAATGAGCAGTTCTTC. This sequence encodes CASRTTEYNEQFF.

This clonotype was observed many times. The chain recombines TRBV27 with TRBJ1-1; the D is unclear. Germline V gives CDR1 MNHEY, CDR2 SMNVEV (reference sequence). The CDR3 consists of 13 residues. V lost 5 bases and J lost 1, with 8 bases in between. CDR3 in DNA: TGTGCCAGCAGTATTAACGGGAACACTGAAGCTTTCTTT. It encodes CASSINGNTEAFF.

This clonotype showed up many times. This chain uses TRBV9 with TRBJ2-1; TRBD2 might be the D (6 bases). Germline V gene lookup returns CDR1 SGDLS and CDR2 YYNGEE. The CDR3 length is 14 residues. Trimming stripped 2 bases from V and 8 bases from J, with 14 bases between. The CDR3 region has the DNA TGTGCCAGCAGCGTCCTTACTAGCTCTGATGAGCAGTTCTTC. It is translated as CASSVLTSSDEQFF.

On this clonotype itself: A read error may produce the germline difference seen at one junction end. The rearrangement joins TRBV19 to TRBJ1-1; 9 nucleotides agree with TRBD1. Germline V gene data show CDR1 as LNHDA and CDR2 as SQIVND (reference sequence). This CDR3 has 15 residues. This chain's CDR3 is CANSDRGRANTEAFF. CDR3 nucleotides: TGTGCCAATAGTGACAGGGGGAGAGCGAACACTGAAGCTTTCTTT.

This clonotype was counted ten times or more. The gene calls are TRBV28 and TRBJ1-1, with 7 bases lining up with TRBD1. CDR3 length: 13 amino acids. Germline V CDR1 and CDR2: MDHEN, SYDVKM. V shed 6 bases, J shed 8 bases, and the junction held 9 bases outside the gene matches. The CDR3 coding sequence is TGTGCCAGCAGATTAACGGACAGGCTAGAAGCTTTCTTT. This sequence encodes CASRLTDRLEAFF.

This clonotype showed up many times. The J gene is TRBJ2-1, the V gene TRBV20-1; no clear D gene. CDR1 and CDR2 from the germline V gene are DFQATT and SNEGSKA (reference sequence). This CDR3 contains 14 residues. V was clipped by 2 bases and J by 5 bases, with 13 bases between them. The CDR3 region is CSARRLLADNEQFF. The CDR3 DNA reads TGCAGTGCTAGACGGCTTCTTGCGGACAATGAGCAGTTCTTC.

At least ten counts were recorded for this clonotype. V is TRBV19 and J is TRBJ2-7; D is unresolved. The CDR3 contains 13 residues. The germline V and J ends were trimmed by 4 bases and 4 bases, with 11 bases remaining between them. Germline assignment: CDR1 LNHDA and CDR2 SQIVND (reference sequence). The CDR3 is CASSRAAEYEQYF. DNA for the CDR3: TGTGCCAGTAGTAGGGCGGCGGAGTACGAGCAGTACTTC.